This T cell receptor beta chain was identified in a study of Graves' ophthalmopathy and Graves' hyperthyroidism. Broader study findings: Also, most clonotypes expanded in the thyroid above 0.001 frequency appeared in blood.

This clonotype was recorded many times. Its matching antigen is unknown. Beta-chain TCR CDR3 regions were amplified from RNA transcripts. The first round was an RT-PCR with HTBI primers, and the second round was a multiplex PCR. TCRdb passed the multiplex PCR reads through MiXCR, listing each CDR3 protein once. The data show 360,000 or so distinct CDR3 sequences, around 16% seen once. Moderate-to-severe activity, with CAS ≥3, NOSPECS ≥4 and duration under 3 months, characterized the donors with ophthalmopathy. Orbital computed tomography, together with clinical symptoms, serum thyroxine, TRAb and thyroid ultrasound, was used for diagnosis. The specimen sequenced was peripheral blood. The sequence was obtained from a young woman with Graves' ophthalmopathy.

The CDR3: CSVAGGPQETQYF. The CDR3 DNA follows: TGCAGCGTTGCAGGGGGCCCCCAAGAGACCCAGTACTTC. The chain employs TRBV29-1 and TRBJ2-5, with TRBD1 identical over 8 bases. CDR1 and CDR2 from the germline V gene are SQVTM and ANQGSEA. With 4 bases clipped from V and 1 base from J, the junction kept 2 bases outside the gene matches. This CDR3 has 13 amino acids. Full variable domain (rest looked up from reference TRBV29-1 and TRBJ2-5): SAVISQKPSRDICQRGTSLTIQCQVDSQVTMMFWYRQQPGQSLTLIATANQGSEATYESGFVIDKFPISRPNLTFSTLTVSNMSPEDSSIYLCSVAGGPQETQYFGPGTRLLVL.